Given below is one TCR beta chain in context. Mismatch with germline at one junction end may stem from a read error. The read terminates 3 residues before the CDR3 end, so the remaining end is supplied by the germline J gene. This specimen includes other DNA sequences encoding the same CDR3. The entry originates in a study of T cells in women clearing cervical HPV infection. The overall study: Case blood drawn at lesion detection; control blood after infection cleared. For cases, blood was sampled a median approximately 150 days after lesion detection, interquartile range 90 to 200 days. Only a few women had HLA typing results available.

All participants had a single incident cervical HPV16 infection, and prevalent HPV16 infections were excluded. This table comes from immunoSEQ multiplex PCR, and its TCRdb copy is limited to in-frame clones, with some not included. This table holds around 30,000 clones. The CDR3 is 14 residues long. CDR1 and CDR2 from the germline V gene are GTSNPN and SVGIG (reference sequence). This receptor was obtained from a woman between 18 and 70 years old with a cervical HPV16 infection that either progressed to CIN3+ or cleared (not recorded which). Sequencing input: blood buffy coat. The gene calls are TRBV30 and TRBJ1-2; possible D gene TRBD1, 6 bases. The covered CDR3 bases are TGTGCCTGGAGACTCGCGGGGGCGAGCTATGGA. It specifies CAWRLAGASYG. The full CDR3 protein is CAWRLAGASYGYTF. Using reference TRBV30 and TRBJ1-2 for the parts outside the CDR3, the full variable domain is SQTIHQWPATLVQPVGSPLSLECTVEGTSNPNLYWYRQAAGRGLQLLFYSVGIGQISSEVPQNLSASRPQDRQFILSSKKLLLSDSGFYLCAWRLAGASYGYTFGSGTRLTVV.